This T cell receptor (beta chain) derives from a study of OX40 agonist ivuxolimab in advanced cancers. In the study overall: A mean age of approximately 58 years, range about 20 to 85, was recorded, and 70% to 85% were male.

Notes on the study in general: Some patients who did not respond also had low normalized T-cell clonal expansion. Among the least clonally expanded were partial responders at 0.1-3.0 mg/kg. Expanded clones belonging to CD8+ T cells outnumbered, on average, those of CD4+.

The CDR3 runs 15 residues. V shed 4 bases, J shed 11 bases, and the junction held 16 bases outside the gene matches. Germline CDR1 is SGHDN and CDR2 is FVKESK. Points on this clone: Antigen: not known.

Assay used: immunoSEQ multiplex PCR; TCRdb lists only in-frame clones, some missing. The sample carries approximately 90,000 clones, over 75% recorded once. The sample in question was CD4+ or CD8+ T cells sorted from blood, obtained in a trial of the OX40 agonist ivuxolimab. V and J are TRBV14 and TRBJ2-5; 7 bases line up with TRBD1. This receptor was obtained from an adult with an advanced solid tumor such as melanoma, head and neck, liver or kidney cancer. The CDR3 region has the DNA TGTGCCAGCAGCCCCTTCTCGTCGGTCCAGGGGGAGCAGTACTTC. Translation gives CASSPFSSVQGEQYF.